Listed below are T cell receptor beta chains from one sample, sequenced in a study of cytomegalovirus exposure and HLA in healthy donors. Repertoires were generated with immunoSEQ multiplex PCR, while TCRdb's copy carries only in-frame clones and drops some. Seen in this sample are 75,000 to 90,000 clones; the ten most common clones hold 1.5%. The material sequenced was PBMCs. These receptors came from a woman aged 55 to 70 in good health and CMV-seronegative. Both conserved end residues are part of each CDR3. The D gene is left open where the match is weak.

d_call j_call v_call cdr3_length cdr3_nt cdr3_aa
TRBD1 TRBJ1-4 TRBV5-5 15 TGTGCCAGCAGCGCCCTGGCTGGGACAGTTGAAAAACTGTTTTTT CASSALAGTVEKLFF
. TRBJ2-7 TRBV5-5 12 TGTGCCAGCAGCTCCAGGGGTTACGAGCAGTACTTC CASSSRGYEQYF
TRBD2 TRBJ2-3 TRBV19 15 TGTGCCAGTAGCGCCGGACTAGCGGGAGGAGATACGCAGTATTTT CASSAGLAGGDTQYF
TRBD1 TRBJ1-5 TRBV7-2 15 TGTGCCAGCAGCTGGACAGGGGTGGGAGATCAGCCCCAGCATTTT CASSWTGVGDQPQHF
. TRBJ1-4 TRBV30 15 TGTGCCTGGATGTCCAGGTTAGGGGATGCAGGAAAACTGTTTTTT CAWMSRLGDAGKLFF
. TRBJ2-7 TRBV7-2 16 TGTGCCAGCAGCCGCGGGGGGACAGCATTCTCCTACGAGCAGTACTTC CASSRGGTAFSYEQYF
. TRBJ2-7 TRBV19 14 TGTGCCAGTAGTACTTCAGGGTTAAGGAACGAGCAGTACTTC CASSTSGLRNEQYF
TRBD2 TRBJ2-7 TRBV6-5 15 TGTGCCAGCAGGGGACTAGCGGGAGGGAGCTACGAGCAGTACTTC CASRGLAGGSYEQYF
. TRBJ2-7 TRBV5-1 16 TGCGCCAGCAGCTTACCTCCGGTGGGGGGTTCCTACGAGCAGTACTTC CASSLPPVGGSYEQYF
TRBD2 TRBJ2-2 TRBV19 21 TGTGCCAGTAGTCGGGACTATTTCGGTGGGGTGGCCGAATTTAACACCGGGGAGCTGTTTTTT CASSRDYFGGVAEFNTGELFF
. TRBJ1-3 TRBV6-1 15 TGTGCCAGCAGTCCCCGGGGTGGCTCTGGAAACACCATATATTTT CASSPRGGSGNTIYF
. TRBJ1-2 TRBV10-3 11 TGTGCCATCAGTGCTGAGTATGGCTACACCTTC CAISAEYGYTF
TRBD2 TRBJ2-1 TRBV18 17 TGTGCCAGCTCACCACCAATAGCGGGAGAACTCTGGAATGAGCAGTTCTTC CASSPPIAGELWNEQFF
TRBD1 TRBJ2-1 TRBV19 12 TGTGCCAGTAGTAACCTCCGGACAGGGAAGTTCTTC CASSNLRTGKFF
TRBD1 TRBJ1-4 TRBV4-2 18 TGTGCCAGCAGCCAATCCCCCCTGACAGGGCTCGCTAATGAAAAACTGTTTTTT CASSQSPLTGLANEKLFF
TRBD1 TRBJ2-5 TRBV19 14 TGTGCCAGTAGTATCCTCGGGACAGGGATGGCCCAGTACTTC CASSILGTGMAQYF
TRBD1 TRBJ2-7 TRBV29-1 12 TGCAGCGCAGGACAGGAGACCTACGAGCAGTACTTC CSAGQETYEQYF
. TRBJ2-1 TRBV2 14 TGTGCCAGCAGTGGGGGAACAGGGATCAATGAGCAGTTCTTC CASSGGTGINEQFF
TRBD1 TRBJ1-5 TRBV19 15 TGTGCCAGTTCCTCACGGACAGGCGGGGGGCAGCCCCAGCATTTT CASSSRTGGGQPQHF
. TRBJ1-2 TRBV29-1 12 TGCAGCGTTGAAGATCAAGGGGGAGGCTACACCTTC CSVEDQGGGYTF
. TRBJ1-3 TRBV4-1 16 TGCGCCAGCAGCCATATAGCGGGACACGACCGAAACACCATATATTTT CASSHIAGHDRNTIYF
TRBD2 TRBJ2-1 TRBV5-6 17 TGTGCCAGCAGCTTACGACCCGGGACTAGTCGTATCACTGAGCAGTTCTTC CASSLRPGTSRITEQFF
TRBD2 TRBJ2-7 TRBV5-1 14 TGCGCCAGCAGCTTGGGAAGCGGGAGTGGCGAGCAGTACTTC CASSLGSGSGEQYF
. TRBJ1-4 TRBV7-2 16 TGTGCCAGCAGCTTAGTCCGTCCGGGGGGGAATGAAAAACTGTTTTTT CASSLVRPGGNEKLFF
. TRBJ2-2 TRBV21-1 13 TGTGCCAGCTGTTGCGGGAAAACCGGGGAGCTGTTTTTT CASCCGKTGELFF
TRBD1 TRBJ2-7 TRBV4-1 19 TGCGCCAGCAGCCCGAAAGAGGGGGCCGACATCGGAGTTCAGTACGAGCAGTACTTC CASSPKEGADIGVQYEQYF
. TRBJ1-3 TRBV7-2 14 TGTGCCAGCAGCCCCCAGACAGATGGAAACACCATATATTTT CASSPQTDGNTIYF
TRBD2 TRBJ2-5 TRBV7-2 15 TGTGCCAGCAGCTTAACTAGCGGGAGCCGGGAGACCCAGTACTTC CASSLTSGSRETQYF
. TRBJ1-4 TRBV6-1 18 TGTGCCAGCAGTGTCCGTCAGGGTCTCTCCTCAACTAATGAAAAACTGTTTTTT CASSVRQGLSSTNEKLFF
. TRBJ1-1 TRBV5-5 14 TGTGCCAGCAGTGGGCCCCAGTGGGACACTGAAGCTTTCTTT CASSGPQWDTEAFF
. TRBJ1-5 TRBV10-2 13 TGCGCCAGCGGAACACAGGGAGATCAGCCCCAGCATTTT CASGTQGDQPQHF
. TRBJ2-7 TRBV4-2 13 TGTGCCAGCAGCAGCGGAGGGGTGGTCGAGCAGTACTTC CASSSGGVVEQYF